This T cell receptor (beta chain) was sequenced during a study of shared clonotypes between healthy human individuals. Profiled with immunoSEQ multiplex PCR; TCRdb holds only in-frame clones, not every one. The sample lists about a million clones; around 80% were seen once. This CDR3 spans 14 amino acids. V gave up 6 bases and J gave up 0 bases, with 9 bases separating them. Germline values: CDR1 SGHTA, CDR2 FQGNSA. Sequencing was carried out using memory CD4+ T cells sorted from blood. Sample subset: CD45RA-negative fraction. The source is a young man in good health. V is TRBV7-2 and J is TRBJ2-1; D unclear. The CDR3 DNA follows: TGTGCCAGCAGGTCCCAGACCTCCTACAATGAGCAGTTCTTC. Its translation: CASRSQTSYNEQFF.